This TCR beta chain was sequenced during a study of early T cells in non-severe SARS-CoV-2 infection (dated by TCRdb to about 2021). Study-level background: TCR sequencing used bulk RNA from unsorted whole blood, so alpha and beta chains could not be paired. Results and caveats for the whole study, not just this receptor: VDJdb matching was skewed toward anti-spike CD8 responses and likely underestimated virus-specific expansions by missing private and CD4 specificities.

The trim is 5 bases for V and 0 bases for J, with a gap of 14 bases between the germline ends. Sequences SGHVS (CDR1) and FQNEAQ (CDR2) are obtained from the germline V gene. Including cysteine and phenylalanine, the CDR3 has 17 amino acids. Only CDR3 DNA remains: 51 bases, in frame from the first base. The library came from 5' RACE. The sequencing machine was a NextSeq 500. In the TCR library protocol, unique molecular identifiers were attached to individual cDNA molecules to correct for PCR bias and sequencing error. TCR alpha and beta chains were both sequenced, and the abundances of alpha and beta sequences in each sample were closely correlated with each other. The paper's processing steps were these. Decombinator V4 was used to annotate TCR sequences for V gene, J gene and CDR3. TCRs were defined as expanded if a significant change between any two time points was detected under a Poisson model with p below 0.0001. TCR abundances were normalised to the total number of TCRs sequenced in each sample and reported as counts per million. MAIT TCRs were defined by TRAV1-2 paired with TRAJ12, TRAJ20 or TRAJ33, and iNKT TCRs by TRAV10 paired with TRAJ18. A search of VDJdb, accessed on 1 November 2021, was run for TCRs annotated to CMV, EBV and SARS-CoV-2, with TCRs annotated for multiple antigens excluded. TCRdb itself trimmed the public reads at Q25 with fastp, ran MiXCR and retained productive beta chains. Each CDR3 protein gets just one entry, which takes the most common genes and DNA from the rows behind it. The V and J calls come from TCRdb's annotation, not from the publication. The sample contains tens of thousands of distinct CDR3 sequences, about a sixth of them found a single time. Of the sample, 10% to 15% falls within the top ten clones.

This clonotype was counted between two and nine times. Its antigen is not yet known. No per-base quality is available; no much larger clone lies one base away. This was a case-control study nested in a cohort of healthcare workers in London, UK, who had nasopharyngeal swab PCR tests and blood samples taken every week. Healthcare workers were enrolled in the week of the UK lockdown, from 23 to 31 March 2020, and were followed every week for up to roughly 15 weeks. The sequenced sample was whole blood. This receptor was taken from an adult who was a healthcare worker with PCR-confirmed SARS-CoV-2 infection or an uninfected control (not recorded which). This chain is built from TRBV7-8 and TRBJ2-6; TRBD1 is possibly the D segment (6 matching bases). For the CDR3, the sequence is CASSRRQDLSGANVLTF. The nucleotide sequence reads as follows: TGTGCCAGCAGCCGTAGACAGGACCTCTCTGGGGCCAACGTCCTGACTTTC.